This T cell receptor beta chain was recovered during a study of blood T cell repertoires in COVID-19. Study-level background: Italy, Spain and the United States were the sources of the convalescent and acute COVID-19 samples. Sources were T cells, B-cell-depleted T cells, or PBMCs; the material itself was cDNA or gDNA.

V trimming: 4 bases; J trimming: 6 bases; junction bases outside the gene matches: 6. The CDR3 has 15 amino acids. The germline gives CDR1 LGHDT, CDR2 YNNKEL (reference sequence). Participants were aged 18 to 89 years, lived in around 22 US areas, and enrolled virtually. Repertoires were generated with immunoSEQ multiplex PCR, while TCRdb's copy carries only in-frame clones and drops some. Here the sample spans over 200,000 clones, approximately 86% being singletons. The source of this sequence is a man aged 18 to 35 with acute COVID-19. Sequenced input: PBMCs or T cells enriched from blood (not recorded which). The chain employs TRBV3-1 (or the pseudogene TRBV3-2) and TRBJ2-2; 9 bases match TRBD1. CDR3 DNA sequence: TGTGCCAGCAGCCTCAACAGGGGGCGCCCCGGGGAGCTGTTTTTT. It specifies CASSLNRGRPGELFF.